These 20 T cell receptor beta chains were sequenced from one sample in a study of CD4 T cells in relation to SARS-CoV-2 and coronaviruses. Libraries were prepared by immunoSEQ multiplex PCR; TCRdb keeps only in-frame clonotypes and omits some of them. The repertoire holds around 12,000 clones, with more than 65% as singletons. Their specific antigens are unknown. CD4+ T cells from unexposed donors were obtained before the COVID-19 pandemic (2011-2018). CD4+ T cells were isolated from the cells after 10 days of culture. The sequenced sample was CD4+ T cells from PBMCs, cultured in vitro. These receptors were taken from a human donor in good health.

V gene TRBV7-2 combines with J gene TRBJ2-7; D remains unclear. Looked up from germline, CDR1 is SGHTA and CDR2 is FQGNSA. The CDR3 loop spans 11 amino acids. Trimming pared 5 bases from V and 2 bases from J, leaving 4 bases between. The CDR3 DNA reads TGTGCCAGCAGCACCACCTACGAGCAGTACTTC. Amino acids: CASSTTYEQYF.

The V call is TRBV18, the J call TRBJ2-2, with 7 bases aligning to TRBD1. Germline CDR1 is KGHSH and CDR2 is LQKENI. The CDR3 spans 17 residues. V was clipped by 4 bases and J by 0 bases; unmatched bases: 8. This chain's CDR3 is CASSQSLQGTNTGELFF. DNA of the CDR3: TGTGCCAGCTCACAATCTCTACAGGGGACGAACACCGGGGAGCTGTTTTTT.

The genes are TRBV11-2 and TRBJ1-1; maybe TRBD1 (5 bases). CDR3 length: 15 amino acids. Per the germline V gene, CDR1 is SGHAT and CDR2 is FQNNGV. Deletions cut 6 bases from V and 5 bases from J, with 19 bases between. The CDR3 DNA sequence: TGTGCCAGCAGACTCACAGGTATCGGTGGGACTGAAGCTTTCTTT. Amino acid sequence: CASRLTGIGGTEAFF.

J is TRBJ2-1 and V is TRBV20-1; TRBD1 agrees at 9 bases. The V gene's germline CDR1 is DFQATT and CDR2 SNEGSKA (reference sequence). The CDR3 has 16 amino acids. Unmatched junction bases numbered 6, after V lost 3 bases and J lost 0 bases. CDR3 sequence reads: CSASGDRASSYNEQFF. CDR3 DNA sequence: TGCAGTGCTAGTGGGGACAGGGCGAGCTCCTACAATGAGCAGTTCTTC.

The chain has TRBV9 and TRBJ2-5; D is possibly TRBD2 (6 bases). The CDR3 sequence is 14 residues long. Germline V gene lookup returns CDR1 SGDLS and CDR2 YYNGEE. V shed 0 bases and J shed 3 bases, with 9 bases lying between them. CDR3 nucleotide sequence: TGTGCCAGCAGCGTAGGGGTAGCGGAAGAGACCCAGTACTTC. Its protein is CASSVGVAEETQYF.

V usage is TRBV4-1 and J usage is TRBJ1-2, with TRBD1 matching over 7 bases. The CDR3 totals 16 residues. V trimming: 4 bases; J trimming: 10 bases; junction bases outside the gene matches: 18. Germline-derived CDR1 and CDR2 are MGHRA and YSYEKL. This CDR3 is CASSRYMAGGHLFYTF. The CDR3, as DNA: TGCGCCAGCAGCCGGTATATGGCAGGGGGACACCTATTCTACACCTTC.

CDR3 in amino acids: CASSQAGQGFVNYGYTF. The CDR3 DNA is TGTGCCAGCAGCCAAGCGGGACAGGGGTTTGTGAACTATGGCTACACCTTC. V usage is TRBV7-2 and J usage is TRBJ1-2; TRBD1 agrees at 10 bases. The germline V gene encodes CDR1 SGHTA and CDR2 FQGNSA. This CDR3 comprises 17 residues. With 5 bases clipped from V and 2 bases from J, the junction kept 11 bases outside the gene matches.

The chain links TRBV6-5 to TRBJ2-1; D not certain. The CDR3 length is 14 residues. The germline V and J ends were trimmed by 2 bases and 3 bases, with 8 bases remaining between them. The germline CDR1 and CDR2 sequences are MNHEY and SVGAGI. CDR3 loop: CASSYHYLYNEQFF. The CDR3 DNA sequence: TGTGCCAGCAGTTACCACTATCTCTACAATGAGCAGTTCTTC.

The chain joins TRBV6-2 or TRBV6-3 to TRBJ2-3; 8 bases align to TRBD1. Germline-derived CDR1 and CDR2 are MNHEY and SVGEGT. V shed 5 bases, J shed 2 bases, and the junction held 9 bases outside the gene matches. This CDR3 spans 16 amino acids. The DNA of the CDR3 is TGTGCCAGCAGTCACACGACAGGGGACCTCACAGATACGCAGTATTTT. Protein sequence: CASSHTTGDLTDTQYF.

The chain employs TRBV27 and TRBJ1-2; unclear D gene. This CDR3 spans 14 amino acids. V gave up 5 bases and J gave up 0 bases, with 10 bases separating them. Germline lookup yields CDR1 MNHEY and CDR2 SMNVEV (reference sequence). CDR3: CASSRLSANYGYTF. The CDR3 bases are TGTGCCAGCAGTCGCCTCAGCGCTAACTATGGCTACACCTTC.

This rearrangement joins TRBV10-3 to TRBJ2-3; D might be TRBD2 (7 bases). This CDR3 has 16 amino acids. The germline V gene has CDR1 ENHRY and CDR2 SYGVKD. V was trimmed by 0 bases and J by 3 bases, leaving 13 bases between them. CDR3 in DNA: TGTGCCATCAGTGAGTCAGGCGCGGGGGCGACAGATACGCAGTATTTT. Amino acids: CAISESGAGATDTQYF.

A single count supports this clone. The chain joins TRBV7-8 to TRBJ1-1; D gene unclear. Germline V gene sequence: CDR1 SGHVS, CDR2 FQNEAQ. The CDR3 has 13 amino acids. V lost 4 bases and J 1 base, leaving 7 bases between the germline ends. The DNA for the CDR3 is TGTGCCAGCAGCTCGGGGAGGAACACTGAAGCTTTCTTT. It is translated as CASSSGRNTEAFF.

The rearrangement joins TRBV2 to TRBJ2-5, with no clear D. Germline V gene data show CDR1 as SNHLY and CDR2 as FYNNEI. V gave up 0 bases and J gave up 5 bases, with 13 bases separating them. The CDR3 sequence is 15 residues long. The CDR3 region is CASSEAKGLIETQYF. In DNA, the CDR3 is TGTGCCAGCAGTGAAGCGAAAGGGTTGATCGAGACCCAGTACTTC.

Here the CDR3 DNA reads TGTGCCAGCAGCTTGGGGGCAGCCCGCACAGATACGCAGTATTTT. Its protein product is CASSLGAARTDTQYF. This chain connects TRBV5-4 to TRBJ2-3; D is unclear. The CDR3 length is 15 residues. Germline values: CDR1 SGHNT, CDR2 YYREEE (reference sequence). The ends were cut back, 0 bases at V and 1 base at J, with 9 bases in the middle.

The chain links TRBV2 to TRBJ2-1; 12 bases agree with TRBD2. Losses at the gene ends were 10 bases for V and 0 bases for J; bases not matched to a gene: 10. This CDR3 has 17 residues. Germline V gene data show CDR1 as SNHLY and CDR2 as FYNNEI. The CDR3 region is CATEGLAGLSSYNEQFF. CDR3 nucleotides: TGTGCCACCGAGGGACTAGCGGGCTTGAGCTCCTACAATGAGCAGTTCTTC.

The chain has TRBV5-4 and TRBJ1-1; 12 bases match TRBD1. The germline gives CDR1 SGHNT, CDR2 YYREEE (reference sequence). J was trimmed by 10 bases and V by 2 bases; bases with no gene match: 6. The CDR3 is 14 residues long. The CDR3 region is CASSFPGQGAGAFF. The DNA for the CDR3 is TGTGCCAGCAGCTTTCCGGGACAGGGGGCTGGAGCTTTCTTT.

This clone was seen a few times. DNA of the CDR3: TGTGCCAGCAGTCGGTCCCGGGACATCTATGGCTACACCTTC. Amino acid sequence: CASSRSRDIYGYTF. The chain recombines TRBV6-1 with TRBJ1-2, with a weak D call TRBD1 (6 bases). Deletions cut 5 bases from V and 4 bases from J, with 14 bases between. This CDR3 region has 14 residues. Germline V gene data show CDR1 as MNHNS and CDR2 as SASEGT.

The chain links TRBV30 to TRBJ2-7; no clear D. V dropped 8 bases and J dropped 4 bases, with 12 bases sitting between them. Germline V gene lookup returns CDR1 GTSNPN and CDR2 SVGIG (reference sequence). The CDR3 has 11 residues. This CDR3 reads CAGERNYEQYF. Written as DNA, the CDR3 is TGTGCCGGGGAAAGGAATTACGAGCAGTACTTC.

The chain employs TRBV30 and TRBJ1-1; D call uncertain. The CDR3 is 11 residues long. Germline V lookup: CDR1 GTSNPN, CDR2 SVGIG (reference sequence). V lost 3 bases, J lost 5 bases, and 7 bases lay in between. CDR3 in amino acids: CAWRDLTEAFF. CDR3 DNA: TGTGCCTGGAGAGATTTAACTGAAGCTTTCTTT.

The chain uses TRBV19 and TRBJ1-5; 10 nucleotides match TRBD1. The CDR3 sequence is 13 residues long. Germline V gene data show CDR1 as LNHDA and CDR2 as SQIVND (reference sequence). With 6 bases clipped from V and 5 bases from J, the junction kept 1 base outside the gene matches. CDR3 sequence reads: CASRDRGDQPQHF. In DNA, the CDR3 is TGTGCCAGTAGGGACAGGGGGGATCAGCCCCAGCATTTT.